The T cell receptor (beta chain) described here comes from a study of blood T cells in healthy people across ages. Whole-study findings and limits: Considered underestimates were the diversity estimates obtained from one million T cells.

Regarding this clonotype: Its antigen is as yet unknown.

Ten milliliters of peripheral blood were drawn from each donor into EDTA-treated tubes. Germline CDR1 ENHRY, CDR2 SYGVKD. CDR3 length: 13 amino acids. Then a second PCR, running about 6 to 12 cycles, was carried out with a sample-barcoded 5' primer and a J-beta primer mix. TCRdb reprocessed the 5' RACE reads via MiXCR and lists one record per CDR3 protein. The table shows about 830,000 distinct CDR3 sequences, with 62% occurring only once. Material for sequencing was blood. The rearrangement uses TRBV10-3 and TRBJ2-5; TRBD1 matches 9 bases. The end of the DNA fits TRBJ2-7 better, so the J call may be wrong. The sequence came from a man between 25 and 39 years old in good health. This CDR3 is CAISGTGLSEQYF. The CDR3 nucleotides read TGTGCCATCTCCGGGACAGGGCTCTCCGAGCAGTACTTC.